The 12 T cell receptor beta chains listed next were all sequenced from one sample in a study of blood T cell repertoires in COVID-19. Data came from immunoSEQ multiplex PCR; TCRdb stores just in-frame clones and leaves some out. Of about 74,000 clones listed, roughly 90% are singletons. The specimen was peripheral blood. These receptors originate from an older man with active or convalescent COVID-19.

As for this clone: A much larger clone lies a single base off, so this may be a read error. The gene calls are TRBV7-8 and TRBJ2-5, with D possibly being TRBD1 (5 bases). Trimming pared 3 bases from V and 4 bases from J, leaving 6 bases between. Germline CDR1 SGHVS, CDR2 FQNEAQ. The CDR3 totals 12 residues. The chain's CDR3 is CASSFRGETQYF. In DNA form, the CDR3 reads TGTGCCAGCAGCTTTAGGGGAGAGACCCAGTACTTC.

This chain connects TRBV6-5 to TRBJ2-7, with TRBD1 matching 11 bases. Trimming at V came to 5 bases and at J to 5 bases, leaving 2 bases not matched to a gene. The CDR3 runs 13 residues. In germline, CDR1 is MNHEY, CDR2 SVGAGI. CDR3 nucleotides: TGTGCCAGCAGTCGGGACAGGGGGAACGAGCAGTACTTC. Translation: CASSRDRGNEQYF.

CDR3 DNA sequence: TGTGCCTGGAGTCGGACAGGGAACTATGGCTACACCTTC. It encodes CAWSRTGNYGYTF. J is TRBJ1-2 and V is TRBV30, with 8 nucleotides matching TRBD1. V shed 2 bases and J 2 bases; nucleotides not matched to a gene: 1. CDR1 and CDR2 from the germline V gene are GTSNPN and SVGIG (reference sequence). CDR3 length equals 13 residues.

The chain is built from TRBV5-4 and TRBJ1-1; 7 bases are a match to TRBD1. V gave up 4 bases and J gave up 3 bases; unmatched junction bases: 9. The CDR3 has 15 residues. CDR1 and CDR2 (germline): SGHNT, YYREEE (reference sequence). CDR3 sequence: CASSPRQGGHTEAFF. The DNA for the CDR3 is TGTGCCAGCAGCCCTAGACAGGGCGGGCACACTGAAGCTTTCTTT. The entire variable domain, with the rest obtained from reference TRBV5-4 and TRBJ1-1, is as follows: ETGVTQSPTHLIKTRGQQVTLRCSSQSGHNTVSWYQQALGQGPQFIFQYYREEENGRGNFPPRFSGLQFPNYSSELNVNALELDDSALYLCASSPRQGGHTEAFFGQGTRLTVV.

This sequence joins TRBV5-4 and TRBJ1-1; TRBD1 aligns across 8 bases. This CDR3 region has 14 residues. The trim removed 4 bases at V and 6 bases at J, leaving 8 bases unmatched. From germline, CDR1 is SGHNT and CDR2 YYREEE (reference sequence). For the CDR3, the DNA is TGTGCCAGCAGCCAGTGGGACAGGAGGGCTGAAGCTTTCTTT. This gives the protein CASSQWDRRAEAFF.

This clone was observed a few times. The DNA for the CDR3 is TGTGCCAGCAGCGGCATAGCGGGAGAAACAGATACGCAGTATTTT. Its protein is CASSGIAGETDTQYF. This chain uses TRBV9 with TRBJ2-3; 9 positions agree with TRBD2. With V trimmed by 3 bases and J by 3 bases, 5 bases remained unmatched. The CDR3 consists of 15 residues. In germline, CDR1 is SGDLS, CDR2 YYNGEE.

The CDR3 is CASSLDGLKQFF. The CDR3 nucleotides read TGTGCCAGCAGCTTAGACGGACTCAAACAGTTCTTC. V gene TRBV7-9 combines with J gene TRBJ2-1, with D possibly TRBD2 on 5 matching bases. From germline, CDR1 is SEHNR and CDR2 FQNEAQ (reference sequence). The CDR3 totals 12 residues. V was shortened by 1 base and J by 13 bases, with 11 bases between the two germline ends.

V is TRBV19 and J is TRBJ2-1; 8 bases agree with TRBD1. The J segment lost 5 bases and the V segment lost 3 bases, leaving 3 bases of the junction unmatched. CDR1 LNHDA and CDR2 SQIVND come from the germline V gene (reference sequence). The CDR3 has 14 amino acids. CDR3 DNA: TGTGCCAGTAGTATTCCGGACAGGGACAATGAGCAGTTCTTC. The encoded protein is CASSIPDRDNEQFF.

The chain combines TRBV7-9 with TRBJ1-6; 7 positions match TRBD1. V was pared by 5 bases and J by 7 bases, with 5 bases of the junction left unmatched. Germline values: CDR1 SEHNR, CDR2 FQNEAQ (reference sequence). The CDR3 loop spans 14 amino acids. Here the CDR3 DNA reads TGTGCCAGCAGCCTAAACAGGGGAAATTCACCCCTCCACTTT. Translated: CASSLNRGNSPLHF. Based on the CDR3 plus reference TRBV7-9 and TRBJ1-6, the full variable domain is DTGVSQNPRHKITKRGQNVTFRCDPISEHNRLYWYRQTLGQGPEFLTYFQNEAQLEKSRLLSDRFSAERPKGSFSTLEIQRTEQGDSAMYLCASSLNRGNSPLHFGNGTRLTVT.

This clone appeared a few times. The rearrangement uses TRBV12-3 or TRBV12-4 and TRBJ1-2; tentatively, D is TRBD1 (6 bases). V gave up 6 bases and J gave up 7 bases, with 15 bases separating them. The CDR3 spans 13 residues. CDR3 sequence reads: CASRNTGLPGYTF. The CDR3 DNA follows: TGTGCCAGCAGGAATACAGGGCTGCCTGGCTACACCTTC.

This clone was detected only once. The chain combines TRBV27 with TRBJ2-1, with 9 bases that match TRBD2. Germline values: CDR1 MNHEY, CDR2 SMNVEV (reference sequence). Losses at the gene ends were 4 bases for V and 10 bases for J; bases not matched to a gene: 17. The CDR3 totals 17 residues. CDR3 sequence: CASSSSRLIAGAREQFF. CDR3 nucleotide sequence: TGTGCCAGCAGTTCTTCCCGGTTGATAGCGGGAGCCCGGGAGCAGTTCTTC.

The rearrangement joins TRBV6-5 to TRBJ1-1; no clear D. Trimming pared 0 bases from V and 4 bases from J, leaving 9 bases between. The CDR3 is made up of 14 amino acids. CDR1 and CDR2 (germline): MNHEY, SVGAGI. CDR3 region: CASSYSYPGTEAFF. The CDR3, as DNA: TGTGCCAGCAGTTACTCTTACCCGGGCACTGAAGCTTTCTTT.